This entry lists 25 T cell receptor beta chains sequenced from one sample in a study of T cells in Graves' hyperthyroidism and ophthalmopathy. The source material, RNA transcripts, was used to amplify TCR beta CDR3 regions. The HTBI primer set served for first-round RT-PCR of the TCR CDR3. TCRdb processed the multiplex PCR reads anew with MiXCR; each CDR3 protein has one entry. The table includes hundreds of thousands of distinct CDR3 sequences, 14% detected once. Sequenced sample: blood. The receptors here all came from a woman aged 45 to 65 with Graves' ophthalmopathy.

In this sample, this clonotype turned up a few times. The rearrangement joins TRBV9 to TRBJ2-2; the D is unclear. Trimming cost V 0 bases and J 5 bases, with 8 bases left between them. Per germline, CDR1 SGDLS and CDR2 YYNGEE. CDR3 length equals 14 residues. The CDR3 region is CASSVDGYTGELFF. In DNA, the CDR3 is TGTGCCAGCAGCGTAGACGGGTATACCGGGGAGCTGTTTTTT.

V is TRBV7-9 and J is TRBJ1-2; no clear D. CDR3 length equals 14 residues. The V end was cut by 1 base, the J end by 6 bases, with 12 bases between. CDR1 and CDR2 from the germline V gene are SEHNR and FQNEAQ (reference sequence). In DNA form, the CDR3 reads TGTGCCAGCAGCTTAGTGGCAGATTCCCATGGCTACACCTTC. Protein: CASSLVADSHGYTF. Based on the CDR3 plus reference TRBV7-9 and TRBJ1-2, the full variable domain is DTGVSQNPRHKITKRGQNVTFRCDPISEHNRLYWYRQTLGQGPEFLTYFQNEAQLEKSRLLSDRFSAERPKGSFSTLEIQRTEQGDSAMYLCASSLVADSHGYTFGSGTRLTVV.

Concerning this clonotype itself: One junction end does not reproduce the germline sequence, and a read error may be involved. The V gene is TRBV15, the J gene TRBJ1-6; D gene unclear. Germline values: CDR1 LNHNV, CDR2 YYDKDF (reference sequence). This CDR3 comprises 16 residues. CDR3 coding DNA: TGTGCCACCAGCAGAGATCGGGGTTTCGGTAATTCACCCTTCCACTTT. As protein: CATSRDRGFGNSPFHF.

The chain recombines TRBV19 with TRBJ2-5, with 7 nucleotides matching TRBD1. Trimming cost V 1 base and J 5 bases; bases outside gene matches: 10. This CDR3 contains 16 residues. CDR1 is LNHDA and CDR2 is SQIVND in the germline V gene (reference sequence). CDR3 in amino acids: CASSIGGQNLRETQYF. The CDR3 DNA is TGTGCCAGTAGTATAGGGGGACAGAACCTGCGGGAGACCCAGTACTTC.

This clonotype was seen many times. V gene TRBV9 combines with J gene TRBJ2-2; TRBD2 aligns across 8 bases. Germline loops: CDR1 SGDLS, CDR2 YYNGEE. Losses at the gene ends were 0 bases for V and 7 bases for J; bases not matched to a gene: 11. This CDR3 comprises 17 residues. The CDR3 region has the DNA TGTGCCAGCAGCGTAGAGTCTTCGGGAGGGCCCCTCGGGGAGCTGTTTTTT. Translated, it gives CASSVESSGGPLGELFF.

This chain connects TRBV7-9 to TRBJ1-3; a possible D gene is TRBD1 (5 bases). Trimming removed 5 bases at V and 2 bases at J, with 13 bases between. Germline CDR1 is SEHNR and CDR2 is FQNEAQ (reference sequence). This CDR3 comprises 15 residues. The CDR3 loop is CASSPREGTGNTIYF. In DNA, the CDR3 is TGTGCCAGCAGCCCCAGGGAGGGCACTGGAAACACCATATATTTT.

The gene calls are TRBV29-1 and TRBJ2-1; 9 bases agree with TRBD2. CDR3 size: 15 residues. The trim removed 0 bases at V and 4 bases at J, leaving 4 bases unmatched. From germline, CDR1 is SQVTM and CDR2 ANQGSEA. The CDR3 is CSVEELAGDYNEQFF. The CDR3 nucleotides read TGCAGCGTTGAAGAATTAGCGGGGGATTACAATGAGCAGTTCTTC.

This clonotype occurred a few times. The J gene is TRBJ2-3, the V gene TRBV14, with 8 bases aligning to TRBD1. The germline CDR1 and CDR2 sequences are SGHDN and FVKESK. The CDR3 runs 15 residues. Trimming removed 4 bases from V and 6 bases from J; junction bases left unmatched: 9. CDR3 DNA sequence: TGTGCCAGCAGCCCCAAATTGACAGGGGAGGATACGCAGTATTTT. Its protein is CASSPKLTGEDTQYF.

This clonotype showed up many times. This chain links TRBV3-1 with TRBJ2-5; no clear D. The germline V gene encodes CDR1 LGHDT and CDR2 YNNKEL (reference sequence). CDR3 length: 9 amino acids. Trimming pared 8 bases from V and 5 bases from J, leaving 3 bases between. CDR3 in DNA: TGTGCCAGCGGTGAGACCCAGTACTTC. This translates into CASGETQYF.

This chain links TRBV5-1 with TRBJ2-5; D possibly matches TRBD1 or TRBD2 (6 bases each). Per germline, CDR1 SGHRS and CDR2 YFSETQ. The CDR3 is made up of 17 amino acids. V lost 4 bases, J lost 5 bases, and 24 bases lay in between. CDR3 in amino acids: CASSHGGAPQGWETQYF. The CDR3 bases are TGCGCCAGCAGCCACGGGGGCGCCCCACAGGGTTGGGAGACCCAGTACTTC. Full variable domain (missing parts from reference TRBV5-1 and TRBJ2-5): KAGVTQTPRYLIKTRGQQVTLSCSPISGHRSVSWYQQTPGQGLQFLFEYFSETQRNKGNFPGRFSGRQFSNSRSEMNVSTLELGDSALYLCASSHGGAPQGWETQYFGPGTRLLVL.

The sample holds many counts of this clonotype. CDR3 sequence: CASSLWRRDTQYF. The DNA for the CDR3 is TGTGCCAGCAGTTTGTGGCGGAGGGATACGCAGTATTTT. The V and J genes are TRBV12-3 or TRBV12-4 and TRBJ2-3; D may be TRBD2 (5 bases). The CDR3 has 13 amino acids. V shed 3 bases and J shed 6 bases, with 10 bases lying between them.

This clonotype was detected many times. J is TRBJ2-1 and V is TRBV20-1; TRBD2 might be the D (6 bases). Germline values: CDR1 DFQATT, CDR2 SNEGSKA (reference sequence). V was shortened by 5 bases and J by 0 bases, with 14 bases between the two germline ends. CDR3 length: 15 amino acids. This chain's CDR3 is CSAHPGTPSYNEQFF. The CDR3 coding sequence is TGCAGTGCTCACCCCGGGACTCCCTCCTACAATGAGCAGTTCTTC.

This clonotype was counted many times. DNA of the CDR3: TGTGCCAGCAGTTACTCGAGGGGAATGACGGATGAGCAGTTCTTC. Translating it yields CASSYSRGMTDEQFF. The chain has TRBV6-6 and TRBJ2-1; D is perhaps TRBD1 or TRBD2 (5 bases each). The CDR3 extends over 15 amino acids. Germline values: CDR1 MNHNY, CDR2 SVGAGI (reference sequence). V was cut by 0 bases and J by 8 bases, with 14 bases left in between.

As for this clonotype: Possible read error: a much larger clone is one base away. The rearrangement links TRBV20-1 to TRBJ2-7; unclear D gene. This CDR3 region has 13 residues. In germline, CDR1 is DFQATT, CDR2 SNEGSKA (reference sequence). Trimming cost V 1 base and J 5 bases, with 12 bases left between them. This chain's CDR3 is CSARGEGCHEQYF. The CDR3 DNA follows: TGCAGTGCTAGAGGGGAAGGGTGCCACGAGCAGTACTTC.

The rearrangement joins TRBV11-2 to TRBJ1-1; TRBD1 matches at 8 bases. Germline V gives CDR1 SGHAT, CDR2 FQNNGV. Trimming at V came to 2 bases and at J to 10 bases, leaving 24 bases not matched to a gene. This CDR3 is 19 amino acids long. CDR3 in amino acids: CASSLSVGGTGGLPMRAFF. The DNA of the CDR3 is TGTGCCAGCAGCTTAAGTGTAGGGGGGACAGGCGGTCTCCCCATGAGAGCTTTCTTT.

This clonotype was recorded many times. DNA of the CDR3: TGTGCCAGCAGCCCGGCGCGGGGGGCCAACGTCCTGACTTTC. The encoded protein is CASSPARGANVLTF. V and J are TRBV7-2 and TRBJ2-6; D uncertain. V lost 5 bases to trimming and J lost 4 bases, with 9 bases between them. The CDR3 length is 14 residues. From germline, CDR1 is SGHTA and CDR2 FQGNSA.

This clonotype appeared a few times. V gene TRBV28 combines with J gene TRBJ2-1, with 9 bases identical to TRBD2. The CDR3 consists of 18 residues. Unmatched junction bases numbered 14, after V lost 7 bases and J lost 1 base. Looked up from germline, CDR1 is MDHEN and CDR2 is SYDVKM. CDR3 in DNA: TGTGCCAGCACCCTGGCCCTAGCGGGATTCGGATCCTACAATGAGCAGTTCTTC. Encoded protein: CASTLALAGFGSYNEQFF.

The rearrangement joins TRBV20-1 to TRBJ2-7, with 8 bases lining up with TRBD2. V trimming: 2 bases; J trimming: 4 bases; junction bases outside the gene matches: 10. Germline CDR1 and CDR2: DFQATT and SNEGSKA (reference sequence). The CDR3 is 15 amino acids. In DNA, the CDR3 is TGCAGTGCTAGAATCCCGGGGACTAGACCTTACGAGCAGTACTTC. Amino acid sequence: CSARIPGTRPYEQYF.

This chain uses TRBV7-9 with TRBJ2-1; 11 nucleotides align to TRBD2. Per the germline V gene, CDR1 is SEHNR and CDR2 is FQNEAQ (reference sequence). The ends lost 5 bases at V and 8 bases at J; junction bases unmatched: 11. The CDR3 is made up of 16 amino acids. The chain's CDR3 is CASSTRSGRGRDEQFF. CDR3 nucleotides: TGTGCCAGCAGCACCCGTAGCGGGAGGGGCCGGGATGAGCAGTTCTTC.

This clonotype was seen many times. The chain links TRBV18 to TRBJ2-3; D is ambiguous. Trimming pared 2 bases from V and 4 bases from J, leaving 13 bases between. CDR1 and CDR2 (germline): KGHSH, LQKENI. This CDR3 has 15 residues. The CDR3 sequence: CASSPKPTTSDTQYF. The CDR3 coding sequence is TGTGCCAGCTCACCAAAACCAACGACCTCAGATACGCAGTATTTT.

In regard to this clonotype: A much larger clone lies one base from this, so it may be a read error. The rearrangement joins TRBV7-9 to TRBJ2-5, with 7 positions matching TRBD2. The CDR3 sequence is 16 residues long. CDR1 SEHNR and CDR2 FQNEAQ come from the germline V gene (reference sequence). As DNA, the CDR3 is TGTGCCAACAGCACTATAGCGGGCAGTTTCCAAGAGACCCAGTACTTC. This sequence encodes CANSTIAGSFQETQYF.

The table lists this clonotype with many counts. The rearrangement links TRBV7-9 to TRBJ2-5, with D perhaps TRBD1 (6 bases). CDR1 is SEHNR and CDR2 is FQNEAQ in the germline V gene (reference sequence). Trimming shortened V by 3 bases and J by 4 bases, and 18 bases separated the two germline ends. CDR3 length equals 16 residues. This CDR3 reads CASSFGHKGHLETQYF. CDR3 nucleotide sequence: TGTGCCAGCAGCTTCGGTCATAAGGGACATTTAGAGACCCAGTACTTC.

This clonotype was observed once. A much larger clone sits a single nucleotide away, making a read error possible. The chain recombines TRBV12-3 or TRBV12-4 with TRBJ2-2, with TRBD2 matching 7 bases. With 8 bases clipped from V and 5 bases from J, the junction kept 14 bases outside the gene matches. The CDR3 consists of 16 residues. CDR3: CASAPRAGVVTGELFF. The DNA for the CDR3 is TGTGCCAGCGCCCCCCGCGCGGGAGTTGTGACCGGGGAGCTGTTTTTT.

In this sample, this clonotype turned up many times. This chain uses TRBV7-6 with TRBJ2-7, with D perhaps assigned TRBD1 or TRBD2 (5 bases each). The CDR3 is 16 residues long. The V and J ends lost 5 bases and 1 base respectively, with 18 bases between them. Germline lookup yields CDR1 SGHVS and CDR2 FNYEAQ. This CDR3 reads CASSQGMGRRSYEQYF. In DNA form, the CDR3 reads TGTGCCAGCAGCCAAGGGATGGGACGGCGATCCTACGAGCAGTACTTC.

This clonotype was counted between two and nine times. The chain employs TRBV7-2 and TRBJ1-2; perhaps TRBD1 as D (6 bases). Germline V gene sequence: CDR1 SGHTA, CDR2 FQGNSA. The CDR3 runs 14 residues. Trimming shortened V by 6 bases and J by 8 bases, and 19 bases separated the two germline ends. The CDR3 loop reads CASRPGAFLGGYTF. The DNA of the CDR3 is TGTGCCAGCAGACCAGGGGCTTTCTTGGGAGGCTACACCTTC.